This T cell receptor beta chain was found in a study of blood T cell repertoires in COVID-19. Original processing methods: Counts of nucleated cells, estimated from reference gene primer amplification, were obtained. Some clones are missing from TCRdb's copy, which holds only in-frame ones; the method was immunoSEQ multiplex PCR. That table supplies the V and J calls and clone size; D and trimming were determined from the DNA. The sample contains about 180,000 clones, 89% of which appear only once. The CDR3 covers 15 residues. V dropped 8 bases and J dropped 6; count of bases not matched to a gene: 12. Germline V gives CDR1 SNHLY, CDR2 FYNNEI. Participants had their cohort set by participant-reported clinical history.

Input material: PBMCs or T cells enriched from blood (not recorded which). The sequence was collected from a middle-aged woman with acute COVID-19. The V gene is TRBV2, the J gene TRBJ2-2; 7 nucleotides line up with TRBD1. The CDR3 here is CASQIGTARAGELFF. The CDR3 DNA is TGTGCCAGCCAGATTGGGACAGCGCGGGCCGGGGAGCTGTTTTTT.